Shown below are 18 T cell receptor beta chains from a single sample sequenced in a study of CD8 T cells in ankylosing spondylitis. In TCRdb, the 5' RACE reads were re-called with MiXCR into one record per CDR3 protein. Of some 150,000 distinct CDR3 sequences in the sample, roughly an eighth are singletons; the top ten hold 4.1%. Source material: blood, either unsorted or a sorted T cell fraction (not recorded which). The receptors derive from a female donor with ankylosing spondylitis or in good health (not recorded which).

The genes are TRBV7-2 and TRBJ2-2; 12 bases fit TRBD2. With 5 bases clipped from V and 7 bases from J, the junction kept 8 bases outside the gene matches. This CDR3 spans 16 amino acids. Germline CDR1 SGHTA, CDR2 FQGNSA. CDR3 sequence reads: CASSQTSGRVGGELFF. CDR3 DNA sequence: TGTGCCAGCAGCCAGACTAGCGGGAGAGTTGGCGGGGAGCTGTTTTTT.

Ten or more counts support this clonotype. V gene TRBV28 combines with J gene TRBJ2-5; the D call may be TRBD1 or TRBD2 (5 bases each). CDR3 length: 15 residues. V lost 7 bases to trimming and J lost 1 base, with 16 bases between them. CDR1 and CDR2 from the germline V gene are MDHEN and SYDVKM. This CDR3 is CASTTGPPSQETQYF. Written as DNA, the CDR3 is TGTGCCAGCACCACGGGACCGCCAAGCCAAGAGACCCAGTACTTC. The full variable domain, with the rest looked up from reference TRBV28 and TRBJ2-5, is DVKVTQSSRYLVKRTGEKVFLECVQDMDHENMFWYRQDPGLGLRLIYFSYDVKMKEKGDIPEGYSVSREKKERFSLILESASTNQTSMYLCASTTGPPSQETQYFGPGTRLLVL.

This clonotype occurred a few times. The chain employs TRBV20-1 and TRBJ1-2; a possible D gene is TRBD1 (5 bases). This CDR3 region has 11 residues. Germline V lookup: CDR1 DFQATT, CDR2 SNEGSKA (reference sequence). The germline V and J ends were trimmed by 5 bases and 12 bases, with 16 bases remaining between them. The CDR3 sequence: CSAGGARGDTF. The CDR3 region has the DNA TGCAGTGCTGGCGGGGCAAGGGGCGACACCTTC.

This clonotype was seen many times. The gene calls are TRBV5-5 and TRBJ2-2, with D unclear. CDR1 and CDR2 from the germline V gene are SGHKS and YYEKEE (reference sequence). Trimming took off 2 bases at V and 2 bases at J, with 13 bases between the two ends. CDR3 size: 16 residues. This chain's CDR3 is CASSFGPKGNTGELFF. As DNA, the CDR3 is TGTGCCAGCAGCTTCGGCCCAAAGGGTAACACCGGGGAGCTGTTTTTT.

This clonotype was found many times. CDR3 in DNA: TGCGCCAGCAGCCAAGGACTAAGCACAGATACGCAGTATTTT. Translating gives CASSQGLSTDTQYF. V gene TRBV5-1 combines with J gene TRBJ2-3; maybe TRBD2 (6 bases). This CDR3 region has 14 residues. Germline CDR1 and CDR2: SGHRS and YFSETQ. The V and J ends lost 4 bases and 0 bases respectively, with 9 bases between them.

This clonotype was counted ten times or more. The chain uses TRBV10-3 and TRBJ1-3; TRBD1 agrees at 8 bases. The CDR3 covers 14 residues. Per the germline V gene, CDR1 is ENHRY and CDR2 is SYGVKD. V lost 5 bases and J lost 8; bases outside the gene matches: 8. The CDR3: CAISWDRSGDTIYF. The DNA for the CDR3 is TGTGCCATCAGTTGGGACAGGAGCGGTGACACCATATATTTT.

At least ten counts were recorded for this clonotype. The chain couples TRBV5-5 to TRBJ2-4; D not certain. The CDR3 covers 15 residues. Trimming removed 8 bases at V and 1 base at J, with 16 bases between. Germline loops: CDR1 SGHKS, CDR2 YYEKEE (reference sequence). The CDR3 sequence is CASTTLLGAKNIQYF. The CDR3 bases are TGTGCCAGTACCACCCTATTGGGTGCCAAAAACATTCAGTACTTC.

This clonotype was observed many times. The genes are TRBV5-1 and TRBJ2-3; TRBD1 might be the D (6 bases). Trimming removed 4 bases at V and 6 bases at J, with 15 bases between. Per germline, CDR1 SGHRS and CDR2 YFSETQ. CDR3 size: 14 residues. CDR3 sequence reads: CASSADRPGDTQYF. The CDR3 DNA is TGCGCCAGCAGCGCCGACAGGCCTGGGGATACGCAGTATTTT.

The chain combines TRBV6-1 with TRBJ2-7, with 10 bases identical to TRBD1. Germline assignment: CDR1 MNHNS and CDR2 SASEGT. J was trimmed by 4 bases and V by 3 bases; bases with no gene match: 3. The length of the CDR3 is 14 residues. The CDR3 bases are TGTGCCAGCAGTGACGGGACAGGGGAATACGAGCAGTACTTC. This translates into CASSDGTGEYEQYF.

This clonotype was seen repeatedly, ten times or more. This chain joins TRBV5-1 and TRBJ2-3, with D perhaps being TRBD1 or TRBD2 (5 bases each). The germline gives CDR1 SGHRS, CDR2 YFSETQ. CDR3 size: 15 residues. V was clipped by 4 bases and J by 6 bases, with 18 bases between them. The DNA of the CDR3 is TGCGCCAGCAGCAGAGGGGACCAACCCAACGATACGCAGTATTTT. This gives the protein CASSRGDQPNDTQYF.

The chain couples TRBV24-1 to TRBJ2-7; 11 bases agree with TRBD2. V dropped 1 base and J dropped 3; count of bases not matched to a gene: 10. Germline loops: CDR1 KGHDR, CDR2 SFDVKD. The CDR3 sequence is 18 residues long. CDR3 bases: TGTGCCACCAGTGATTTTTACCTAGCGGGAGGACCCTACTACGAGCAGTACTTC. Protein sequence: CATSDFYLAGGPYYEQYF.

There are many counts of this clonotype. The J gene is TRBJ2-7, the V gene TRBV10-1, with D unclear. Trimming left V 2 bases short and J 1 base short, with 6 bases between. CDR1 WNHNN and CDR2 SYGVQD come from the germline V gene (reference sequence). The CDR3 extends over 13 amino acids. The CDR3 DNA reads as TGCGCCAGCAGTGAGCAGCATTCCTACGAGCAGTACTTC. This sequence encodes CASSEQHSYEQYF.

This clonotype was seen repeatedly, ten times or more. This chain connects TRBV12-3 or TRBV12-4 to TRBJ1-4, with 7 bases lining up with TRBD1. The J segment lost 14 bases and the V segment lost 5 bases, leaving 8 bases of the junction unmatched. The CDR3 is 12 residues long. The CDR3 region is CASSPGGVWLFF. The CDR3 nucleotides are TGTGCCAGCAGTCCAGGGGGGGTATGGCTGTTTTTT.

The DNA for the CDR3 is TGTGCCAGCAGCCATGCGACAGTTGCAACTAATGAAAAACTGTTTTTT. Translated, it gives CASSHATVATNEKLFF. The chain links TRBV4-2 to TRBJ1-4, with D perhaps matching TRBD1 (5 bases). The germline V gene encodes CDR1 LGHNA and CDR2 YNFKEQ. The CDR3 sequence is 16 residues long. With 3 bases removed from V and 0 bases from J, the gap between germline ends came to 11 bases.

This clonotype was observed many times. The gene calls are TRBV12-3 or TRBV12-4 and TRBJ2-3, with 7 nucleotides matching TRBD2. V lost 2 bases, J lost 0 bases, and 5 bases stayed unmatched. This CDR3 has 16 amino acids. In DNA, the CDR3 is TGTGCCAGCAGTTTATTCCTAGCGGTCAGCACAGATACGCAGTATTTT. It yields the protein CASSLFLAVSTDTQYF.

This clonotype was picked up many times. This CDR3 is CASSLGQGIGSNTGELFF. The CDR3 DNA reads TGTGCCAGCAGTCTAGGACAGGGAATTGGCTCGAACACCGGGGAGCTGTTTTTT. V usage is TRBV5-5 and J usage is TRBJ2-2; 8 positions match TRBD1. The V segment lost 5 bases and the J segment 0 bases; nucleotides outside the gene matches: 12. The germline gives CDR1 SGHKS, CDR2 YYEKEE (reference sequence). The CDR3 has 18 amino acids.

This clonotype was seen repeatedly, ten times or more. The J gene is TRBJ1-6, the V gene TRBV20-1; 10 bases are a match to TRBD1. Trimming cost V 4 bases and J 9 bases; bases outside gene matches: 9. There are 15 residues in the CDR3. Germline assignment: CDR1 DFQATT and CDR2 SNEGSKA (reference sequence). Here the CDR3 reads CSANTVRDRGSPLHF. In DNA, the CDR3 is TGCAGTGCTAACACCGTCCGGGACAGGGGTTCACCCCTCCACTTT.

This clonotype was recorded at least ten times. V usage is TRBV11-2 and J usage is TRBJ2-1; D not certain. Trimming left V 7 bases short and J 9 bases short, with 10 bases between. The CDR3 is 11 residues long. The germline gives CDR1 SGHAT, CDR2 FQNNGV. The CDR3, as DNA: TGTGCCAGCAAATTGGGTAGTGAGCAGTTCTTC. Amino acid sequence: CASKLGSEQFF. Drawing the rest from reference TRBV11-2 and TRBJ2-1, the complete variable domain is EAGVAQSPRYKIIEKRQSVAFWCNPISGHATLYWYQQILGQGPKLLIQFQNNGVVDDSQLPKDRFSAERLKGVDSTLKIQPAKLEDSAVYLCASKLGSEQFFGPGTRLTVL.